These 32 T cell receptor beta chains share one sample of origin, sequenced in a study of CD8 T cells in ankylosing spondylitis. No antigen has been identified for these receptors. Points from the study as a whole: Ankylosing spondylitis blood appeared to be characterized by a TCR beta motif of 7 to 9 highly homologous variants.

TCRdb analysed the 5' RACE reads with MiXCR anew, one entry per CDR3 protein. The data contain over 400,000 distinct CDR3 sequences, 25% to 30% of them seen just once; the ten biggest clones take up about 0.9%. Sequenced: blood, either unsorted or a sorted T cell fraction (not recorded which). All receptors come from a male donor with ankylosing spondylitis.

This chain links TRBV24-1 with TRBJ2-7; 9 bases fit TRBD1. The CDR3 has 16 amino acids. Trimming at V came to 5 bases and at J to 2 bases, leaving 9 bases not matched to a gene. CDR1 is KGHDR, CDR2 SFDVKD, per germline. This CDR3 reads CATSVHYRGHPYEQYV. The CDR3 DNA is TGTGCCACCAGTGTACATTACAGGGGGCACCCCTACGAGCAGTACGTC.

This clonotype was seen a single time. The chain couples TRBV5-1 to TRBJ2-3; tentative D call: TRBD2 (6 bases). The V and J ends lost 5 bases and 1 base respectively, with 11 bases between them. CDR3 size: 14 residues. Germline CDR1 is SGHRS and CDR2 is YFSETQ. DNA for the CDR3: TGCGCCAGCAGACCCGGGGAGGGCACAGATACGCAGTATTTT. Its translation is CASRPGEGTDTQYF.

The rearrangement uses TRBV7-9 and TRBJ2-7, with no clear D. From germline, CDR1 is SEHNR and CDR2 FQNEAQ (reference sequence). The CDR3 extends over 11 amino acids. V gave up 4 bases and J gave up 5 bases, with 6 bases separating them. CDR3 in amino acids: CASSWGDEQYF. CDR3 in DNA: TGTGCCAGCAGCTGGGGTGACGAGCAGTACTTC.

CDR3 in DNA: TGTGCCAGCAGCTCATTCTACGAGCAGTACGTC. Amino acid sequence: CASSSFYEQYV. The rearrangement uses TRBV7-9 and TRBJ2-7; D not resolved. In germline, CDR1 is SEHNR, CDR2 FQNEAQ (reference sequence). CDR3 length: 11 amino acids. The ends were cut back, 4 bases at V and 3 bases at J, with 4 bases in the middle.

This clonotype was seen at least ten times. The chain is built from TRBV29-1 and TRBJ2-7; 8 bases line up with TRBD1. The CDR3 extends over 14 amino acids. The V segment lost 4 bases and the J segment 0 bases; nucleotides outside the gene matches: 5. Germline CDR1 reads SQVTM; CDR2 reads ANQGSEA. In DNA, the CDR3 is TGCAGCGTTGTGGGACAGGACGTCTCCTACGAGCAGTACGTC. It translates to CSVVGQDVSYEQYV.

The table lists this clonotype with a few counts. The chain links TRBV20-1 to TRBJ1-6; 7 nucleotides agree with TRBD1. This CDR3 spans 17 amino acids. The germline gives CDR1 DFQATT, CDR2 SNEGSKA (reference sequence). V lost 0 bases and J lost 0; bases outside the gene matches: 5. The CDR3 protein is CSARDLGQSSYNSPLHF. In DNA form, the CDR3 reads TGCAGTGCTAGAGATTTGGGACAGAGCTCCTATAATTCACCCCTCCACTTT.

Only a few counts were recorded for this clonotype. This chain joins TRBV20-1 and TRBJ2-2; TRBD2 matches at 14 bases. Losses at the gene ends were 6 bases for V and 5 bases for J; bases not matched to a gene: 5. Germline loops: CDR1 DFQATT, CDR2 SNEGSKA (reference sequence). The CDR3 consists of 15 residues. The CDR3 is CSAGTSGSRTGELFF. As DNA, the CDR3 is TGCAGTGCGGGGACTAGCGGGAGCCGTACCGGGGAGCTGTTTTTT.

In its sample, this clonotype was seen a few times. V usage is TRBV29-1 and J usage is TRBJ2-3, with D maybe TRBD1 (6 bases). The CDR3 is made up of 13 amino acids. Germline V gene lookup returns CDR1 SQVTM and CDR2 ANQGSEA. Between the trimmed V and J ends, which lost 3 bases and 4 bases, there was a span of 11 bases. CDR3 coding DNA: TGCAGCGTTGATATCCAGGGGCCAGATACGCAGTATTTT. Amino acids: CSVDIQGPDTQYF.

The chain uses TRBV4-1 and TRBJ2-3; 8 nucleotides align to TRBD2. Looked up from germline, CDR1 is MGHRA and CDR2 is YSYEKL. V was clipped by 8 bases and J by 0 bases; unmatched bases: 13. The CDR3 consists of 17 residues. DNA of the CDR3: TGCGCCAGCCAAAAGGGGGTCGCTAGCGGGAGCACAGATACGCAGTATTTT. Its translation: CASQKGVASGSTDTQYF.

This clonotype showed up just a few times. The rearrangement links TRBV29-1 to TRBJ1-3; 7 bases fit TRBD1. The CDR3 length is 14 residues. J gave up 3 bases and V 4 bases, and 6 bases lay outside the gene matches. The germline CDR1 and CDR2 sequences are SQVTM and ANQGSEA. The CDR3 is CSVVEGAFGNTIYF. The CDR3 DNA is TGCAGCGTTGTCGAGGGGGCTTTTGGAAACACCATATATTTT.

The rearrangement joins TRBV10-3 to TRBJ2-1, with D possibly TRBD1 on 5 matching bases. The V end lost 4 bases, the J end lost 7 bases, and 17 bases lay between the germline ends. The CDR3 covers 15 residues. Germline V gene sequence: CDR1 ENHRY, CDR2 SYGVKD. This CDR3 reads CAISGRFSGANEQFF. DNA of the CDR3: TGTGCCATCAGTGGGCGCTTTAGTGGGGCGAATGAGCAGTTCTTC.

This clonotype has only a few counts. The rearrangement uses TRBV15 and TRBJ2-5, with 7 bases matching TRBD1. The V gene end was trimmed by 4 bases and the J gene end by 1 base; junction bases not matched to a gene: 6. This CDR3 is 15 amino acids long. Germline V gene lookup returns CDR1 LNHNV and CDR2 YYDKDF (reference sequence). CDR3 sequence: CATSTPTGPQETQYF. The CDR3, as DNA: TGTGCCACCAGCACTCCGACAGGGCCCCAAGAGACCCAGTACTTC. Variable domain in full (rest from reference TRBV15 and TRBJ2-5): DAMVIQNPRYQVTQFGKPVTLSCSQTLNHNVMYWYQQKSSQAPKLLFHYYDKDFNNEADTPDNFQSRRPNTSFCFLDIRSPGLGDTAMYLCATSTPTGPQETQYFGPGTRLLVL.

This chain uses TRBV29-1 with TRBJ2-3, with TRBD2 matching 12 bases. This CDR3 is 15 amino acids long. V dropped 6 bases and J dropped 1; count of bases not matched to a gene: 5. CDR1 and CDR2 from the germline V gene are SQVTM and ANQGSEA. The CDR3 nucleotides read TGCAGCGTCGACCCTAGCGGGAGGGGCACAGATACGCAGTATTTT. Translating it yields CSVDPSGRGTDTQYF.

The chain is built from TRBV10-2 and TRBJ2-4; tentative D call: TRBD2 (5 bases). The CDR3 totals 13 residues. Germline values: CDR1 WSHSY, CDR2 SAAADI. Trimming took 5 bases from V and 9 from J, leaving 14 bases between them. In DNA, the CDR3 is TGCGCCAGCAGTACCGGGGAGAAAGGCATTCAGTACTTC. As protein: CASSTGEKGIQYF.

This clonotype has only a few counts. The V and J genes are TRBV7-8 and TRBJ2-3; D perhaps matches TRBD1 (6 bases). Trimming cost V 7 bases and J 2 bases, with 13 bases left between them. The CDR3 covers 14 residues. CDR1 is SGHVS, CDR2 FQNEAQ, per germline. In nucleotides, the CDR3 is TGTGCCAGCACCGAGGGGGAGATCACAGATACGCAGTATTTT. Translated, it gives CASTEGEITDTQYF.

The CDR3 region is CASSPPGLTVNEQFF. The DNA of the CDR3 is TGTGCCAGCAGCCCGCCGGGACTAACGGTGAATGAGCAGTTCTTC. The genes are TRBV11-2 and TRBJ2-1; 7 nucleotides line up with TRBD2. V trimming: 5 bases; J trimming: 7 bases; junction bases outside the gene matches: 11. The CDR3 is made up of 15 amino acids. Per the germline V gene, CDR1 is SGHAT and CDR2 is FQNNGV.

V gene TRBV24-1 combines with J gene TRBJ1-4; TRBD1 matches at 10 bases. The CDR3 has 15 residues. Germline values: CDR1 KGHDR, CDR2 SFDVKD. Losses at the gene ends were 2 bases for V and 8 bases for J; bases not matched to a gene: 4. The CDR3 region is CATSDSRTGGEKLFF. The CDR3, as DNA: TGTGCCACCAGTGATTCCCGGACAGGGGGGGAAAAACTGTTTTTT.

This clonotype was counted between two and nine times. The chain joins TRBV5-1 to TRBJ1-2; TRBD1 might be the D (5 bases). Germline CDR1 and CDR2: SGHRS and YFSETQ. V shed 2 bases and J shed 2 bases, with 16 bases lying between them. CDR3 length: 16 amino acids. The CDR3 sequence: CASSLNAQGSNYGYTF. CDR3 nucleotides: TGCGCCAGCAGCTTAAATGCTCAGGGATCCAACTATGGCTACACCTTC.

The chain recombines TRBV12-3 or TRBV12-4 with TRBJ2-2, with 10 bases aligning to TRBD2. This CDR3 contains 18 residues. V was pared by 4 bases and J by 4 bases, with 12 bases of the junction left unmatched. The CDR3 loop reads CASSSPGSGRDGTGELFF. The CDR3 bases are TGTGCCAGCAGTTCCCCGGGGAGCGGGAGGGACGGCACCGGGGAGCTGTTTTTT.

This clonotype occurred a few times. DNA of the CDR3: TGCGCCAGCAGCTCGGGAGCCAGCCGAAGTAGCCAAGAGACCCAGTACTTC. Translation: CASSSGASRSSQETQYF. This chain connects TRBV5-1 to TRBJ2-5; D perhaps matches TRBD2 (6 bases). With 3 bases removed from V and 1 base from J, the gap between germline ends came to 19 bases. The germline V gene encodes CDR1 SGHRS and CDR2 YFSETQ. This CDR3 comprises 17 residues.

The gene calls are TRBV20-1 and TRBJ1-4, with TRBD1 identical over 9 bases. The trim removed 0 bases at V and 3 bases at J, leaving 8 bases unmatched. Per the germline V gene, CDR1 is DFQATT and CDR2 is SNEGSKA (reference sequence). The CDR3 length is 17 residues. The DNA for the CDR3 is TGCAGTGCTAGAGATCAAGGACAGGGGAGGGCTAATGAAAAACTGTTTTTT. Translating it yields CSARDQGQGRANEKLFF.

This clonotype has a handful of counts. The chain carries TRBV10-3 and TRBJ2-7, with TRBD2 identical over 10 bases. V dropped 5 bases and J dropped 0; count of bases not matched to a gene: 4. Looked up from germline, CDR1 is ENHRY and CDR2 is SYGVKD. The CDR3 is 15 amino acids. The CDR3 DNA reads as TGTGCCATCAGTAGTCCTAGCGGGAGCTCCTACGAGCAGTACTTC. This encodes CAISSPSGSSYEQYF.

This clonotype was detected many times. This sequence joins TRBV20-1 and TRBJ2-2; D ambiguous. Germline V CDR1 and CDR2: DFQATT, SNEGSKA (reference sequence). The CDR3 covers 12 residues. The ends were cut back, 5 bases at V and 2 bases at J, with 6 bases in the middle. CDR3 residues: CSAGPNTGELFF. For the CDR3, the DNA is TGCAGTGCTGGACCAAACACCGGGGAGCTGTTTTTT.

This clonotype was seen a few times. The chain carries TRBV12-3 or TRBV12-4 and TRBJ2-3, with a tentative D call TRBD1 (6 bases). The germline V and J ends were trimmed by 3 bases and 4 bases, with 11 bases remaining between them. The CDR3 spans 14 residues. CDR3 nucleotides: TGTGCCAGCAGTTTTTTCTCAGGGGCAGATACGCAGTATTTT. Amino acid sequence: CASSFFSGADTQYF.

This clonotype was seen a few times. CDR3 sequence (DNA): TGTGCCAGCTCATCGGGGATCCTGCGTGAGCAGTTCTTC. Protein: CASSSGILREQFF. The rearrangement joins TRBV18 to TRBJ2-1; D perhaps matches TRBD2 (5 bases). Trimming stripped 5 bases from V and 9 bases from J, with 14 bases between. The CDR3 runs to 13 residues. Germline CDR1 and CDR2: KGHSH and LQKENI.

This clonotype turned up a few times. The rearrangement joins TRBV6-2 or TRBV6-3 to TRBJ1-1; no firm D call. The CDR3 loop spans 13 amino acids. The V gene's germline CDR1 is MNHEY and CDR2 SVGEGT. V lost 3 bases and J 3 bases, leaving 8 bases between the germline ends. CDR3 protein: CASSYFEDTEAFF. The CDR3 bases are TGTGCCAGCAGTTATTTTGAGGACACTGAAGCTTTCTTT.

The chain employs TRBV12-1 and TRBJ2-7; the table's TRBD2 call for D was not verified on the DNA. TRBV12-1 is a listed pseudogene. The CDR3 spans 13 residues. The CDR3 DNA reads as TGTGCCAGCAGCCCCCAGCGGGGCTACGAGCAGTACGTC. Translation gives CASSPQRGYEQYV.

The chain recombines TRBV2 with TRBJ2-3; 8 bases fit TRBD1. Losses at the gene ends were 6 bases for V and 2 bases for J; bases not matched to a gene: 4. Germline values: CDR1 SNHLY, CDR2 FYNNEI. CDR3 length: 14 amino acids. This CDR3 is CASRGQGFTDTQYF. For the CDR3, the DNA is TGTGCCAGCAGAGGACAGGGATTCACAGATACGCAGTATTTT.

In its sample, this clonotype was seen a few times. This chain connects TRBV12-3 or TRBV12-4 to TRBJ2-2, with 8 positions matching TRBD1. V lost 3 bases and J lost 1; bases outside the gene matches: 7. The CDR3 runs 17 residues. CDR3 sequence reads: CASSFGRGPWNTGELFF. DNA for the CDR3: TGTGCCAGCAGTTTTGGCAGGGGGCCCTGGAACACCGGGGAGCTGTTTTTT.

In nucleotides, the CDR3 is TGCAGTGCTAGTTTCAGGGTTAATGAAAAACTGTTTTTT. Its translation is CSASFRVNEKLFF. V and J are TRBV20-1 and TRBJ1-4, with TRBD1 as a possible D gene (5 bases). From germline, CDR1 is DFQATT and CDR2 SNEGSKA (reference sequence). The V gene lost 3 bases and the J gene lost 4 bases, with 9 bases spanning the gap. The CDR3 runs to 13 residues.

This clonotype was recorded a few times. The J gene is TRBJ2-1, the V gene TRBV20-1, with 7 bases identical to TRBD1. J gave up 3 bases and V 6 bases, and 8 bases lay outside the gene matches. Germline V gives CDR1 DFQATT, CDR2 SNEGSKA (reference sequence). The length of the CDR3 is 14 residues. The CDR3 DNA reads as TGCAGTGCCGAGCACAGGGGACGCTACAATGAGCAGTTCTTC. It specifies CSAEHRGRYNEQFF.

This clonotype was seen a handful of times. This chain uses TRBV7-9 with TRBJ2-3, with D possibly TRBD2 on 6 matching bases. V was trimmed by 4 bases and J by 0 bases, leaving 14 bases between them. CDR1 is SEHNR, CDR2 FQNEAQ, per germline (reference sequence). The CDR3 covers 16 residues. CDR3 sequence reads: CASSSYRGASTDTQYF. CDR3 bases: TGTGCCAGCAGCTCCTACCGCGGGGCTAGCACAGATACGCAGTATTTT.